This TCR beta chain is drawn from a study of blood T cell repertoires in COVID-19. Overall study: Samples of COVID-19 (acute and convalescent) were obtained from the United States, Italy and Spain. PBMCs, B-cell-depleted T cells, or T cells were the source of the cDNA or gDNA that made up the material.

The V segment lost 4 bases and the J segment 9 bases; nucleotides outside the gene matches: 13. The CDR3 runs to 15 residues. Germline-derived CDR1 and CDR2 are SGHRS and YFSETQ. TCRdb keeps only in-frame clones here, not all; method: immunoSEQ multiplex PCR. The sample has more than 45,000 clones, 75% to 95% seen once; the top ten hold approximately 4.9%. J is TRBJ2-1 and V is TRBV5-1, with TRBD2 identical over 7 bases. The receptor comes from a man in his 70s with acute or convalescent COVID-19. The material sequenced was peripheral blood. The CDR3: CASSPGTIMDPEQFF. For the CDR3, the DNA is TGCGCCAGCAGCCCCGGGACTATAATGGATCCTGAGCAGTTCTTC.